This TCR beta chain was identified in a study of CD8 T cells in ankylosing spondylitis. Whole-study findings and limits: A motif in TCR beta, a set of about 8 highly homologous variants, appeared characteristic of ankylosing spondylitis blood.

TCRdb reprocessed the 5' RACE reads via MiXCR and lists one record per CDR3 protein. The sample contains 450,000 to 550,000 distinct CDR3 sequences, approximately 5% of which appear only once. From germline, CDR1 is SGHDN and CDR2 FVKESK. CDR3 length equals 14 residues. Trimming stripped 4 bases from V and 5 bases from J, with 15 bases between. There are many counts of this clonotype. Its antigen is not identified. This TCR was recovered from a male donor with ankylosing spondylitis. The rearrangement links TRBV14 to TRBJ2-7; the D gene is possibly TRBD1 (5 bases). The sample taken for sequencing was blood, either unsorted or a sorted T cell fraction (not recorded which). The CDR3 spells CASSPTAGYHEQYF. The CDR3 DNA sequence: TGTGCCAGCAGCCCCACGGCAGGGTACCACGAGCAGTACTTC.